Presented here are 31 T cell receptor beta chains from one specimen sequenced in a study of tumour-infiltrating T cells in Burkitt lymphoma (dated by TCRdb to between 2020 and 2021). The library was produced with the immunoSEQ multiplex PCR assay. This immuneACCESS table, as held by TCRdb, lists in-frame sequences with V and J called but not all clones. Of the missing ones, under half trace to an unresolved V gene in checked studies; the others have no known cause. The sample data list roughly 5,300 clones, and more than 8% of these were observed just once. Approximately 2% of the sample belongs to the ten largest clones. Sequencing was carried out using tumor tissue. Receptors were obtained from a human donor with diffuse large B-cell lymphoma.

This clone was counted only a few times. The CDR3 nucleotides read TGTGCCAGCAGTTTGAGCTGGGGTCAGCCCCAGCATTTT. It encodes CASSLSWGQPQHF. The chain has TRBV27 and TRBJ1-5; no definite D call. CDR1 and CDR2 (germline): MNHEY, SMNVEV (reference sequence). Trimming took 3 bases from V and 6 from J, leaving 9 bases between them. The CDR3 consists of 13 residues.

This clone was seen a few times. Other DNA sequences in this sample translate to the same CDR3. The rearrangement uses TRBV5-1 and TRBJ1-1, with 12 bases matching TRBD1. The CDR3 length is 16 residues. The germline V gene has CDR1 SGHRS and CDR2 YFSETQ. V trimming: 4 bases; J trimming: 7 bases; junction bases outside the gene matches: 11. The CDR3 reads CASSPGGGQGASEAFF. The CDR3 nucleotides read TGCGCCAGCAGCCCCGGTGGGGGACAGGGGGCGAGTGAAGCTTTCTTT.

The chain couples TRBV19 to TRBJ1-2; a weak D match, TRBD1 (5 bases). This CDR3 comprises 14 residues. The V gene's germline CDR1 is LNHDA and CDR2 SQIVND (reference sequence). Trimming took off 3 bases at V and 6 bases at J, with 14 bases between the two ends. Here the CDR3 reads CASSIGSGMDGYTF. The CDR3, as DNA: TGTGCCAGTAGTATCGGTTCAGGGATGGATGGCTACACCTTC.

The chain carries TRBV15 and TRBJ1-2; D might be TRBD1 (5 bases). This CDR3 spans 14 amino acids. Germline CDR1 reads LNHNV; CDR2 reads YYDKDF (reference sequence). With 5 bases removed from V and 4 bases from J, the gap between germline ends came to 14 bases. The CDR3 region is CATSGGDGSYGYTF. The CDR3 nucleotides read TGTGCCACCAGCGGAGGGGACGGGAGCTATGGCTACACCTTC.

This clone was detected only a few times. The rearrangement links TRBV7-9 to TRBJ1-5; 7 nucleotides agree with TRBD1. CDR1 is SEHNR and CDR2 is FQNEAQ in the germline V gene (reference sequence). The V gene end was trimmed by 1 base and the J gene end by 3 bases; junction bases not matched to a gene: 3. The CDR3 runs 15 residues. The CDR3 sequence: CASSLGTGLNQPQHF. The CDR3 DNA reads TGTGCCAGCAGCTTAGGGACAGGTCTCAATCAGCCCCAGCATTTT.

The V call is TRBV28, the J call TRBJ2-7, with a weak D call TRBD1 (6 bases). CDR1 is MDHEN, CDR2 SYDVKM, per germline. V shed 10 bases and J shed 6 bases, with 19 bases lying between them. The CDR3 is made up of 13 amino acids. In DNA form, the CDR3 reads TGTGCCATTAGCCCCGCAGGGGTTCGCGAGCAGTACTTC. Residues: CAISPAGVREQYF.

The rearrangement uses TRBV7-9 and TRBJ2-6; D unclear. The CDR3 runs to 15 residues. Germline V CDR1 and CDR2: SEHNR, FQNEAQ (reference sequence). V shed 2 bases and J shed 0 bases, with 5 bases lying between them. CDR3 coding DNA: TGTGCCAGCAGCTTAACTGTCTCTGGGGCCAACGTCCTGACTTTC. This translates into CASSLTVSGANVLTF.

This clone was observed a few times. The chain carries TRBV4-1 and TRBJ2-1; D is unresolved. CDR3 length: 12 amino acids. V was pared by 5 bases and J by 4 bases, with 6 bases between. CDR1 is MGHRA and CDR2 is YSYEKL in the germline V gene. CDR3 coding DNA: TGCGCCAGCAGCGGGGTATACAATGAGCAGTTCTTC. It is translated as CASSGVYNEQFF.

J is TRBJ2-2 and V is TRBV6-4; perhaps TRBD1 as D (5 bases). CDR1 MRHNA and CDR2 SNTAGT come from the germline V gene. The CDR3 has 13 amino acids. V lost 3 bases, J lost 9 bases, and 11 bases lay in between. The CDR3: CASSEVRGRELFF. For the CDR3, the DNA is TGTGCCAGCAGTGAAGTAAGGGGCCGGGAGCTGTTTTTT.

The chain is built from TRBV7-2 and TRBJ1-6; the D is unclear. This CDR3 spans 13 amino acids. Germline V gene data show CDR1 as SGHTA and CDR2 as FQGNSA. V lost 7 bases and J 13 bases, leaving 17 bases between the germline ends. Here the CDR3 reads CASTSRHLGPLHF. Here the CDR3 DNA reads TGTGCCAGCACTTCCCGGCATTTGGGTCCCCTCCACTTT.

J is TRBJ1-4 and V is TRBV10-1; D is perhaps TRBD1 (5 bases). V was clipped by 0 bases and J by 8 bases, with 13 bases between them. The CDR3 is made up of 15 amino acids. The germline gives CDR1 WNHNN, CDR2 SYGVQD (reference sequence). The DNA for the CDR3 is TGCGCCAGCAGTGAGTCTTGGGGGGTTGAAGAAAAACTGTTTTTT. It encodes CASSESWGVEEKLFF.

This clone was detected only a few times. V usage is TRBV14 and J usage is TRBJ1-6, with 10 bases lining up with TRBD1. V gave up 1 base and J gave up 9 bases; unmatched junction bases: 3. The CDR3 loop spans 15 amino acids. Germline V gene sequence: CDR1 SGHDN, CDR2 FVKESK. The DNA for the CDR3 is TGTGCCAGCAGCCAAGTGACAGGGGGCGGTTCACCCCTCCACTTT. Amino acids: CASSQVTGGGSPLHF.

This clone qualifies as medium-sized (0.01 to 0.1%). The V and J genes are TRBV2 and TRBJ1-5, with no clear D. The CDR3 runs 16 residues. Deletions cut 8 bases from V and 0 bases from J, with 17 bases between. Germline V lookup: CDR1 SNHLY, CDR2 FYNNEI. CDR3 bases: TGTGCCAGCGAATTGAGGCCTCTCTATAGCAATCAGCCCCAGCATTTT. It codes for CASELRPLYSNQPQHF.

This clone was observed a few times. The chain has TRBV4-3 and TRBJ1-2; D is unclear. The V gene lost 0 bases and the J gene lost 7 bases, with 9 bases spanning the gap. Per the germline V gene, CDR1 is LGHNA and CDR2 is YSLEER. The CDR3 loop spans 13 amino acids. The CDR3 sequence is CASSQDADSGYTF. The CDR3 bases are TGCGCCAGCAGCCAAGACGCCGATTCTGGCTACACCTTC.

The J gene is TRBJ1-2, the V gene TRBV29-1; TRBD1 aligns across 8 bases. CDR3 length: 15 residues. V was clipped by 4 bases and J by 3 bases; unmatched bases: 10. Looked up from germline, CDR1 is SQVTM and CDR2 is ANQGSEA. The CDR3 bases are TGCAGCGTTGGAAGGACAGGGAGGTTCGACTATGGCTACACCTTC. Translation: CSVGRTGRFDYGYTF.

This clone was seen a few times. The V and J genes are TRBV5-8 and TRBJ1-2; tentatively, D is TRBD1 (6 bases). There are 13 residues in the CDR3. Trimming took off 1 base at V and 6 bases at J, with 10 bases between the two ends. Germline assignment: CDR1 SGHTS and CDR2 YDEGEE. CDR3 sequence (DNA): TGTGCCAGCAGCTTGACAGGGTGGGATGGCTACACCTTC. This sequence encodes CASSLTGWDGYTF.

This clone was seen a few times. The V and J genes are TRBV5-1 and TRBJ2-5; the match to TRBD1 covers 9 bases. With V trimmed by 4 bases and J by 4 bases, 5 bases remained unmatched. The CDR3 loop spans 14 amino acids. Germline CDR1 is SGHRS and CDR2 is YFSETQ. The CDR3 DNA sequence: TGCGCCAGCAGCGTACAGGGGGCTGGAGAGACCCAGTACTTC. Its protein product is CASSVQGAGETQYF.

This chain links TRBV6-5 with TRBJ1-4; D not certain. V dropped 2 bases and J dropped 2 bases, with 6 bases sitting between them. The CDR3 spans 14 residues. Germline CDR1 reads MNHEY; CDR2 reads SVGAGI. Written as DNA, the CDR3 is TGTGCCAGCAGTTACCAAAACACTAATGAAAAACTGTTTTTT. Translation: CASSYQNTNEKLFF.

Note on this clone: The junction shows a germline mismatch at one end, possibly a read error. The sample carries other DNA sequences with the same CDR3. The chain has TRBV2 and TRBJ1-5; perhaps TRBD1 as D (5 bases). The length of the CDR3 is 14 residues. Germline values: CDR1 SNHLY, CDR2 FYNNEI. The CDR3 region has the DNA TGTGCTAGCAGCGGGACCGTCCAGGATCAGCCCCAGCATTTT. Translation: CASSGTVQDQPQHF. The variable domain in full, with the rest retrieved from reference TRBV2 and TRBJ1-5, is EPEVTQTPSHQVTQMGQEVILRCVPISNHLYFYWYRQILGQKVEFLVSFYNNEISEKSEIFDDQFSVERPDGSNFTLKIRSTKLEDSAMYFCASSGTVQDQPQHFGDGTRLSIL.

Only a few counts were recorded for this clone. The chain joins TRBV6-5 to TRBJ1-1; tentative D call: TRBD1 (6 bases). V lost 4 bases to trimming and J lost 0 bases, with 9 bases between them. CDR1 is MNHEY and CDR2 is SVGAGI in the germline V gene. This CDR3 has 14 residues. The CDR3 DNA follows: TGTGCCAGCAGTTGGACAGAAATGAACACTGAAGCTTTCTTT. It translates to CASSWTEMNTEAFF.

The chain uses TRBV7-2 and TRBJ2-3; D gene unclear. This CDR3 is 16 amino acids long. With 5 bases removed from V and 3 bases from J, the gap between germline ends came to 18 bases. Germline V gives CDR1 SGHTA, CDR2 FQGNSA. DNA for the CDR3: TGTGCCAGCAGCCACCCTAAAGGGCACGGGACAGATACGCAGTATTTT. It yields the protein CASSHPKGHGTDTQYF.

The table lists this clone with a few counts. The V gene is TRBV5-1, the J gene TRBJ1-2; D possibly corresponds to TRBD1 (5 bases). CDR1 is SGHRS and CDR2 is YFSETQ in the germline V gene. V was trimmed by 4 bases and J by 4 bases, leaving 14 bases between them. This CDR3 has 14 residues. The CDR3 DNA reads TGCGCCAGCAGCGCCGAGGGGTCGGGCTATGGCTACACCTTC. Its translation is CASSAEGSGYGYTF.

This clone was found once. The chain joins TRBV13 to TRBJ2-5, with D tentatively TRBD1 or TRBD2 (5 bases each). The J call may not be correct, given that the DNA end is closer to TRBJ2-7. CDR3 length equals 14 residues. Germline lookup yields CDR1 PRHDT and CDR2 FYEKMQ (reference sequence). The CDR3 coding sequence is TGTGCCAGCAGCGCCCGGGGACCGTACTACGAGCAGTACTTC. This gives the protein CASSARGPYYEQYF.

The chain recombines TRBV28 with TRBJ1-5, with D possibly TRBD1 on 6 matching bases. The V end was cut by 5 bases, the J end by 1 base, with 9 bases between. Germline CDR1 is MDHEN and CDR2 is SYDVKM. CDR3 length: 14 amino acids. The CDR3 region is CASSVGGSNQPQHF. CDR3 bases: TGTGCCAGCAGTGTAGGGGGGAGCAATCAGCCCCAGCATTTT.

The V and J genes are TRBV19 and TRBJ1-4; the match to TRBD1 covers 7 bases. Germline V lookup: CDR1 LNHDA, CDR2 SQIVND (reference sequence). This CDR3 comprises 16 residues. The V segment lost 6 bases and the J segment 8 bases; nucleotides outside the gene matches: 15. Written as DNA, the CDR3 is TGTGCCAGTAGCCGTATACAGGGGCAAGGAGGGGAAAAACTGTTTTTT. This encodes CASSRIQGQGGEKLFF.

This clone has just a few counts. The chain is built from TRBV12-5 and TRBJ2-1, with D possibly TRBD1 on 6 matching bases. The CDR3 totals 15 residues. Germline CDR1 LGHNT, CDR2 FRNRAP. V lost 8 bases and J lost 0, with 14 bases in between. The CDR3 bases are TGTGCTAGTACCGAACAGGGCGGCTCCTACAATGAGCAGTTCTTC. Its translation: CASTEQGGSYNEQFF. Filled out from reference TRBV12-5 and TRBJ2-1, the complete variable domain reads DARVTQTPRHKVTEMGQEVTMRCQPILGHNTVFWYRQTMMQGLELLAYFRNRAPLDDSGMPKDRFSAEMPDATLATLKIQPSEPRDSAVYFCASTEQGGSYNEQFFGPGTRLTVL.

V and J are TRBV7-9 and TRBJ1-1, with D possibly TRBD1 on 5 matching bases. The CDR3 has 14 amino acids. Germline V CDR1 and CDR2: SEHNR, FQNEAQ (reference sequence). V was clipped by 0 bases and J by 5 bases, with 10 bases between them. Here the CDR3 reads CASSLALGGTEAFF. As DNA, the CDR3 is TGTGCCAGCAGCTTAGCGTTGGGGGGAACTGAAGCTTTCTTT.

The gene calls are TRBV6-5 and TRBJ1-3, with D unclear. This CDR3 has 14 residues. Looked up from germline, CDR1 is MNHEY and CDR2 is SVGAGI. Trimming took 11 bases from V and 0 from J, leaving 14 bases between them. The CDR3 loop is CACRTLSSGNTIYF. The DNA of the CDR3 is TGTGCCTGCCGGACGCTTAGCTCTGGAAACACCATATATTTT.

This clone appeared a few times. The V and J genes are TRBV14 and TRBJ2-3; D ambiguous. Germline-derived CDR1 and CDR2 are SGHDN and FVKESK. The length of the CDR3 is 14 residues. With 1 base removed from V and 2 bases from J, the gap between germline ends came to 7 bases. CDR3 in DNA: TGTGCCAGCAGCCAAGTAGGAACCACAGATACGCAGTATTTT. It specifies CASSQVGTTDTQYF. The full variable domain, its missing parts supplied by reference TRBV14 and TRBJ2-3, is EAGVTQFPSHSVIEKGQTVTLRCDPISGHDNLYWYRRVMGKEIKFLLHFVKESKQDESGMPNNRFLAERTGGTYSTLKVQPAELEDSGVYFCASSQVGTTDTQYFGPGTRLTVL.

The CDR3 sequence: CATSRDKHGNTIYF. CDR3 nucleotide sequence: TGTGCCACCAGCAGAGATAAACATGGAAACACCATATATTTT. The V and J genes are TRBV15 and TRBJ1-3; D unresolved. V lost 0 bases, J lost 3 bases, and 6 bases lay in between. The CDR3 is made up of 14 amino acids. Germline-derived CDR1 and CDR2 are LNHNV and YYDKDF (reference sequence).

The sample holds a few counts of this clone. The CDR3 region has the DNA TGTGCCATCAGTGAGCCACGCTATCCCGGGACAGGGGTAGATACGCAGTATTTT. Translation: CAISEPRYPGTGVDTQYF. V gene TRBV10-3 combines with J gene TRBJ2-3; 10 bases fit TRBD1. This CDR3 region has 18 residues. Trimming took 2 bases from V and 5 from J; bases not matched to a gene: 13. In germline, CDR1 is ENHRY, CDR2 SYGVKD.